Below, 7 T cell receptor beta chains from the same sample are listed, as sequenced in a study of beta chain features in type 1 diabetes. Study-wide results and caveats: Moderately but significantly shorter TCRB CDR3s were found in Type 1 diabetes patients in all four CD4+ subsets.

Their antigens remain unidentified. All of the isolated RNA was reverse transcribed, so expressed TCRB transcripts were sequenced. The repertoire was sequenced with immunoSEQ multiplex PCR; TCRdb's copy has only in-frame clones and lacks some. This sample carries roughly 51,000 clones, about 50% of them seen once, and the ten largest clones take roughly 2.6%. The sample was Tregs from blood. The receptor set was obtained from a woman aged 40 to 50 with type 1 diabetes.

This chain links TRBV19 with TRBJ1-5, with 7 bases matching TRBD1. V was pared by 7 bases and J by 1 base, with 10 bases of the junction left unmatched. The CDR3 length is 16 residues. Germline lookup yields CDR1 LNHDA and CDR2 SQIVND (reference sequence). CDR3 DNA: TGTGCCAGTACGGGCAGGGGGAGTAGAAGCAATCAGCCCCAGCATTTT. Translated, it gives CASTGRGSRSNQPQHF.

The V gene is TRBV9, the J gene TRBJ2-7; TRBD2 agrees at 9 bases. Germline V gives CDR1 SGDLS, CDR2 YYNGEE. This CDR3 has 15 amino acids. Unmatched junction bases numbered 7, after V lost 4 bases and J lost 2 bases. The CDR3 is CASSKTSGATYEQYF. Here the CDR3 DNA reads TGTGCCAGCAGCAAGACTAGCGGAGCTACCTACGAGCAGTACTTC.

This clone was found a few times. The chain links TRBV5-1 to TRBJ2-6, with unresolved D. This CDR3 spans 13 amino acids. Germline CDR1 reads SGHRS; CDR2 reads YFSETQ. The V gene lost 0 bases and the J gene lost 8 bases, with 6 bases spanning the gap. The CDR3 nucleotides read TGCGCCAGCAGCTTGGACTTCTCCAACGTCCTGACTTTC. This gives the protein CASSLDFSNVLTF.

This clone was seen a few times. This chain connects TRBV18 to TRBJ2-7; TRBD2 is a possible D gene (5 bases). Germline V gene sequence: CDR1 KGHSH, CDR2 LQKENI. Trimming shortened V by 3 bases and J by 1 base, and 13 bases separated the two germline ends. There are 15 residues in the CDR3. CDR3 DNA sequence: TGTGCCAGCTCACCCCTATCGGAGGTGTCCTACGAGCAGTACTTC. Its translation: CASSPLSEVSYEQYF.

The chain combines TRBV19 with TRBJ2-2; TRBD1 matches 10 bases. With V trimmed by 6 bases and J by 7 bases, 8 bases remained unmatched. Per the germline V gene, CDR1 is LNHDA and CDR2 is SQIVND (reference sequence). The CDR3 sequence is 15 residues long. The CDR3 sequence is CASRGTGEGHGELFF. CDR3 in DNA: TGTGCCAGTAGGGGGACAGGGGAAGGGCACGGGGAGCTGTTTTTT.

This clone was seen more than once but under ten times. The chain is built from TRBV19 and TRBJ2-1; 8 bases fit TRBD2. The V gene end was trimmed by 3 bases and the J gene end by 7 bases; junction bases not matched to a gene: 8. CDR1 is LNHDA, CDR2 SQIVND, per germline (reference sequence). This CDR3 has 15 residues. The CDR3 loop reads CASSIGTSLRNEQFF. The CDR3 DNA is TGTGCCAGTAGTATCGGGACTAGTCTGAGGAATGAGCAGTTCTTC. Full variable domain (remainder filled in from reference TRBV19 and TRBJ2-1): DGGITQSPKYLFRKEGQNVTLSCEQNLNHDAMYWYRQDPGQGLRLIYYSQIVNDFQKGDIAEGYSVSREKKESFPLTVTSAQKNPTAFYLCASSIGTSLRNEQFFGPGTRLTVL.

J is TRBJ2-2 and V is TRBV6-5, with TRBD1 matching over 10 bases. CDR3 length: 15 residues. With V trimmed by 7 bases and J by 4 bases, 6 bases remained unmatched. The germline V gene encodes CDR1 MNHEY and CDR2 SVGAGI. CDR3 sequence: CASTRGQGGTGELFF. CDR3 DNA: TGTGCCAGCACCCGAGGACAGGGGGGCACCGGGGAGCTGTTTTTT.